Listed below are T cell receptor beta chains from one sample, sequenced in a study of early T cells in non-severe SARS-CoV-2 infection. TCRdb re-analysed the 5' RACE reads in MiXCR, keeping a single row per CDR3 protein. This table has 55,000 to 80,000 distinct CDR3 sequences, 8.8% appearing once. The sequencing here drew on whole blood, taken at baseline. These receptors were obtained from an adult who was a healthcare worker with PCR-confirmed SARS-CoV-2 infection or an uninfected control (not recorded which). Each CDR3 is given with its conserved first and last residue. Fields, in order: V gene, D gene, J gene, clone size, CDR3 protein, CDR3 DNA. D genes are given only for firm matches. Some rows have no size entry. The others give once, few or many, or a class for an expanded clone.

v_call: TRBV29-1; d_call: NA; j_call: TRBJ1-1; clone_size: few; cdr3_aa: CSVAGERTEAFF; cdr3_nt: TGCAGCGTCGCAGGGGAGAGGACTGAAGCTTTCTTT
v_call: TRBV14; d_call: NA; j_call: TRBJ1-6; clone_size: many; cdr3_aa: CASSPDGRSSPLHF; cdr3_nt: TGTGCCAGCAGCCCGGACGGGAGATCTTCACCCCTCCACTTT
v_call: TRBV7-9; d_call: NA; j_call: TRBJ1-2; clone_size: many; cdr3_aa: CASSLPQGGGYTF; cdr3_nt: TGTGCCAGCAGCTTACCCCAGGGCGGTGGCTACACCTTC
v_call: TRBV7-2; d_call: TRBD1; j_call: TRBJ2-1; clone_size: few; cdr3_aa: CASSLSGTEPYNEQFF; cdr3_nt: TGTGCCAGCAGCTTATCCGGGACAGAGCCCTACAATGAGCAGTTCTTC
v_call: TRBV4-1; d_call: TRBD1; j_call: TRBJ2-2; clone_size: many; cdr3_aa: CASSQEWTGTTGELFF; cdr3_nt: TGCGCCAGCAGCCAAGAATGGACAGGAACCACCGGGGAGCTGTTTTTT
v_call: TRBV11-2; d_call: TRBD1; j_call: TRBJ2-3; clone_size: NA; cdr3_aa: CASSYRGRSTDTQYF; cdr3_nt: TGTGCCAGCAGCTACAGGGGGCGTAGCACAGATACGCAGTATTTT
v_call: TRBV12-3/TRBV12-4; d_call: NA; j_call: TRBJ2-3; clone_size: many; cdr3_aa: CASTPGQGFYTDTQYF; cdr3_nt: TGTGCCAGCACCCCCGGTCAGGGGTTTTACACAGATACGCAGTATTTT
v_call: TRBV6-6; d_call: NA; j_call: TRBJ2-7; clone_size: NA; cdr3_aa: CASSYGAQYF; cdr3_nt: TGTGCCAGCAGTTATGGCGCCCAGTACTTC
v_call: TRBV7-3; d_call: NA; j_call: TRBJ2-5; clone_size: few; cdr3_aa: CASSPRSGGRHWETQYF; cdr3_nt: TGTGCCAGCAGCCCCAGATCTGGGGGGAGACACTGGGAGACCCAGTACTTC
v_call: TRBV7-9; d_call: NA; j_call: TRBJ2-3; clone_size: NA; cdr3_aa: CASSSYTSRRRNTQYF; cdr3_nt: TGTGCCAGCAGCTCTTACACTAGCCGGAGACGTAATACGCAGTATTTT
v_call: TRBV29-1; d_call: NA; j_call: TRBJ2-7; clone_size: few; cdr3_aa: CSVLDYSYEQYF; cdr3_nt: TGCAGCGTGCTGGACTATTCCTACGAGCAGTACTTC
v_call: TRBV6-5; d_call: NA; j_call: TRBJ2-7; clone_size: many; cdr3_aa: CASMEPNSYEQYF; cdr3_nt: TGTGCCAGCATGGAGCCAAACTCCTACGAGCAGTACTTC
v_call: TRBV9; d_call: NA; j_call: TRBJ2-3; clone_size: NA; cdr3_aa: CASSSGQTTGTRQYF; cdr3_nt: TGTGCCAGCAGCTCTGGACAGACGACCGGAACCCGGCAGTATTTT
v_call: TRBV5-4; d_call: NA; j_call: TRBJ2-7; clone_size: NA; cdr3_aa: CASSPEVGTPGSEQYF; cdr3_nt: TGTGCCAGCAGCCCGGAGGTTGGCACACCAGGGAGCGAGCAGTACTTC
v_call: TRBV3-1; d_call: NA; j_call: TRBJ1-1; clone_size: few; cdr3_aa: CASSQVGGQWSGAEAFF; cdr3_nt: TGTGCCAGCAGCCAAGTGGGCGGACAGTGGAGCGGCGCTGAAGCTTTCTTT
v_call: TRBV10-3; d_call: TRBD2; j_call: TRBJ2-3; clone_size: NA; cdr3_aa: CAISEGLAGITDTQYF; cdr3_nt: TGTGCCATCAGTGAAGGGCTAGCGGGGATCACAGATACGCAGTATTTT
v_call: TRBV20-1; d_call: NA; j_call: TRBJ2-3; clone_size: many; cdr3_aa: CSRGTGDTQYF; cdr3_nt: TGCAGCAGGGGCACCGGGGATACGCAGTATTTT
v_call: TRBV18; d_call: NA; j_call: TRBJ1-6; clone_size: few; cdr3_aa: CASSPPDGIRSPLHF; cdr3_nt: TGTGCCAGCTCACCACCGGACGGGATTCGATCACCCCTCCACTTT
v_call: TRBV11-2; d_call: NA; j_call: TRBJ2-3; clone_size: NA; cdr3_aa: CASSLVALTDTQYF; cdr3_nt: TGTGCCAGCAGCTTAGTAGCTCTCACAGATACGCAGTATTTT
v_call: TRBV7-6; d_call: NA; j_call: TRBJ1-4; clone_size: many; cdr3_aa: CASSQIPGDEKLFF; cdr3_nt: TGTGCCAGCAGCCAGATACCAGGGGATGAAAAACTGTTTTTT
v_call: TRBV6-6; d_call: TRBD1; j_call: TRBJ1-1; clone_size: few; cdr3_aa: CASNRGQNTEAFF; cdr3_nt: TGTGCCAGCAACAGGGGCCAGAACACTGAAGCTTTCTTT
v_call: TRBV7-2; d_call: TRBD1; j_call: TRBJ2-7; clone_size: few; cdr3_aa: CASSLDRGPYEQYF; cdr3_nt: TGTGCCAGCAGCTTGGACAGGGGGCCCTACGAGCAGTACTTC